This TCR beta chain came from a study of T cells in Graves' hyperthyroidism and ophthalmopathy (dated by TCRdb to the late 2010s). With regard to the full study: Peripheral blood was collected at initial diagnosis, before any treatment. To identify TCR V-J signatures that set the groups apart, the researchers used a discovery cohort of 100 patients, made up of under 45 with Graves' ophthalmopathy and about 60 with stable Graves' hyperthyroidism. Whether ophthalmopathy could be predicted prospectively was tested in an independent validation cohort made up of approximately 19 hyperthyroidism patients plus 17 patients who later progressed to ophthalmopathy. The approximately 98 discovery patients were randomly divided into training and test sets at a 7:3 ratio. Thyroid tissue and blood T-cell repertoires from several Graves' hyperthyroidism patients were also compared in the study. Following sampling, methimazole starting at 30 mg daily was given to hyperthyroidism patients, and high-dose intravenous methylprednisolone was given to ophthalmopathy patients. TCR Vbeta CDR3 sequencing of 135 peripheral blood samples (roughly 43 ophthalmopathy, roughly 72 hyperthyroidism and roughly 17 progressor patients) is reported in the paper.

TCR beta CDR3 regions were amplified from RNA transcripts. The TCR CDR3 was subjected to a first round of RT-PCR using the HTBI primer set and the Qiagen OneStep RT-PCR kit. The libraries were constructed in a second round of multiplex PCR and then size-selected and purified. Paired-end sequencing of the libraries was performed with 100 bp reads on an Illumina HiSeq2000. Per the authors' processing: SOAPnuke was used to process the raw data, removing reads that contained adapters or uncalled bases, had a mean Phred below 15, or lacked an exact match to the constant primer or identifier. COPE v1.2.5 was used to merge high-quality paired reads, and clonotypes were defined as unique nucleotide sequences. MiTCR v1.1 was used to align clonotypes to the IMGT TRBV, TRBD and TRBJ reference segments. The analysis was restricted to V-J combinations with a frequency above 0.0001, which together covered 99.2% of the repertoires. A TCS score was defined as the ratio between F50 (clonal expansion) and ExV (chaos), using BLOSUM62-based TCRdist between CDR3 peptides within each V-J. Welch's t-statistics and random forest reduced fewer than 550 V-J features to 13, which were used in a naive Bayes classifier (R e1071). TCRdb took the public reads, trimmed them with fastp at Q25, ran MiXCR for clone calling and kept in-frame beta chains. Each record represents a unique CDR3 protein, reported with the most common genes and DNA among its rows. The V and J calls follow TCRdb's processing rather than the paper's. This sample gives nearly 600,000 distinct CDR3 sequences in total; around 14% of them show up just once. Roughly 5.5% of the sample is taken by the ten largest.

Reading the germline V gene gives CDR1 LGHNA and CDR2 YNFKEQ. Compared with germline, V lacks 0 bases and J lacks 2 bases; bases without a gene match: 4. The CDR3 covers 17 residues, taking in both the cysteine and the phenylalanine. CDR3 DNA is the only sequence kept; it has 51 bases, read in frame from the first base. General study outcomes and caveats: Sample size was not statistically predetermined, and investigators were not blinded to group allocation. During validation, the model predicted progression to ophthalmopathy a median of approximately 7 months ahead of onset, with approximately 70% sensitivity and about 72% specificity. Ophthalmopathy was separated from stable hyperthyroidism by a 13 V-J signature model, with over 85% sensitivity and just over 81% specificity obtained in cross-validation and 80%/75% obtained in testing. Blood samples also contained most of the expanded thyroid clonotypes (frequency above 0.001), which suggests that blood repertoires may reflect thyroid immune responses.

Hyperthyroidism patients were aged 18 to 65 years and newly diagnosed, with disease duration of less than 2 months. Exclusion was applied to patients with uncontrolled infections, other autoimmune diseases, pregnancy or lactation. Diagnoses relied on clinical symptoms, serum thyroxine and TRAb, thyroid ultrasound and orbital computed tomography. For progressor patients, blood was drawn at the first diagnosis of hyperthyroidism, before any ophthalmopathy symptoms had appeared. PBMCs were separated from 7.5 to 10 ml of fresh peripheral blood using Ficoll-Paque density gradient centrifugation. Progressor patients were defined as those initially diagnosed with Graves' hyperthyroidism in whom ophthalmopathy developed during follow-up. Trizol reagent was used to extract total RNA, and RNA quality was then checked on an Agilent 2100 Bioanalyzer. As for this clonotype: It has no known antigen specificity. Base qualities are missing; no much larger clone stands one base away.

The sequence is built from TRBV4-2 and TRBJ2-7; 13 central nucleotides agree with TRBD2. Sequenced material: blood. This clonotype was obtained from a woman aged 25 to 39 with Graves' hyperthyroidism that later progressed to Graves' ophthalmopathy. The DNA sequence is TGTGCCAGCAGCCAAGACCGACTAGCGGGAGGCCCCTACGAGCAGTACTTC. The encoded protein is CASSQDRLAGGPYEQYF.